The 14 T cell receptor beta chains below all came from one sample that was sequenced in a study of blood T cell repertoires in COVID-19. Some clones are missing from TCRdb's copy, which holds only in-frame ones; the method was immunoSEQ multiplex PCR. The table includes 70,000 or so clones, about 69% detected once. The sample consisted of peripheral blood. The receptors were sampled from a man in his 70s with acute or convalescent COVID-19.

The chain carries TRBV19 and TRBJ1-1; 9 bases are shared with TRBD1. Germline CDR1 LNHDA, CDR2 SQIVND (reference sequence). The CDR3 has 14 amino acids. V was clipped by 7 bases and J by 1 base; unmatched bases: 4. In DNA, the CDR3 is TGTGCCAGTACCGTGACAGGGGGGAACACTGAAGCTTTCTTT. This gives the protein CASTVTGGNTEAFF. Drawing the rest from reference TRBV19 and TRBJ1-1, the complete variable domain is DGGITQSPKYLFRKEGQNVTLSCEQNLNHDAMYWYRQDPGQGLRLIYYSQIVNDFQKGDIAEGYSVSREKKESFPLTVTSAQKNPTAFYLCASTVTGGNTEAFFGQGTRLTVV.

The V gene is TRBV11-2, the J gene TRBJ2-7; the D gene is possibly TRBD2 (5 bases). Germline lookup yields CDR1 SGHAT and CDR2 FQNNGV. The ends were cut back, 5 bases at V and 3 bases at J, with 8 bases in the middle. The CDR3 is 12 residues long. The CDR3 region has the DNA TGTGCCAGCAGCGAGAGCGGCTACGAGCAGTACTTC. This sequence encodes CASSESGYEQYF.

This clone was observed a single time. The chain carries TRBV12-2 and TRBJ1-3. TRBV12-2 is a recognized pseudogene. This CDR3 has 16 amino acids. The CDR3 DNA reads as TGTGCAAGTCGCTTAGCTTGGGAGTCGGTTGGAAACACCATATATTTT. This encodes CASRLAWESVGNTIYF.

The V gene is TRBV4-1, the J gene TRBJ1-1, with 9 bases fitting TRBD1. There are 16 residues in the CDR3. V gave up 0 bases and J gave up 11 bases; unmatched junction bases: 13. Germline V gene lookup returns CDR1 MGHRA and CDR2 YSYEKL. The chain's CDR3 is CASSQDLRTGARGAFF. The CDR3 DNA is TGCGCCAGCAGCCAAGATCTCAGGACAGGGGCCCGTGGGGCTTTCTTT.

Comments on this clone: At the DNA level, this CDR3 is encoded by other sequences in the same sample as well. The chain uses TRBV28 and TRBJ2-7; D might be TRBD2 (6 bases). The V end lost 1 base, the J end lost 3 bases, and 7 bases lay between the germline ends. Per germline, CDR1 MDHEN and CDR2 SYDVKM. CDR3 length: 13 residues. DNA for the CDR3: TGTGCCAGCAGTTTATTCGGGAGCTACGAGCAGTACTTC. As protein: CASSLFGSYEQYF.

The chain recombines TRBV24-1 with TRBJ1-2; TRBD1 is a possible D gene (5 bases). CDR1 and CDR2 (germline): KGHDR, SFDVKD. Trimming took off 6 bases at V and 3 bases at J, with 7 bases between the two ends. This CDR3 has 12 amino acids. The CDR3 DNA is TGTGCCACCAGTCAGGGTGACTATGGCTACACCTTC. Translated, it gives CATSQGDYGYTF.

The chain combines TRBV6-5 with TRBJ2-7, with 7 bases that match TRBD2. The CDR3 contains 14 residues. Germline values: CDR1 MNHEY, CDR2 SVGAGI. The junction had 5 bases not matched to a gene; V was cut back by 4 bases and J by 2 bases. The chain's CDR3 is CASSSPSGTYEQYF. As DNA, the CDR3 is TGTGCCAGCAGTTCCCCTAGCGGCACCTACGAGCAGTACTTC.

The chain has TRBV5-1 and TRBJ1-1; TRBD1 might be the D (5 bases). CDR3 length: 16 residues. Trimming removed 0 bases at V and 5 bases at J, with 17 bases between. Germline V gene sequence: CDR1 SGHRS, CDR2 YFSETQ. CDR3 DNA sequence: TGCGCCAGCAGCTTGGTTTCACCAGGGTCGAGTACTGAAGCTTTCTTT. This translates into CASSLVSPGSSTEAFF.

This clone was counted between two and nine times. V and J are TRBV5-1 and TRBJ2-2; TRBD1 agrees at 7 bases. With 4 bases clipped from V and 7 bases from J, the junction kept 7 bases outside the gene matches. The CDR3 contains 14 residues. CDR1 is SGHRS and CDR2 is YFSETQ in the germline V gene. CDR3: CASSQTGFDGELFF. The CDR3 DNA follows: TGCGCCAGCAGCCAGACAGGGTTTGACGGGGAGCTGTTTTTT.

This clone was seen at least ten times. The chain recombines TRBV4-1 with TRBJ1-2; unclear D gene. The CDR3 length is 12 residues. Trimming shortened V by 3 bases and J by 2 bases, and 4 bases separated the two germline ends. Germline-derived CDR1 and CDR2 are MGHRA and YSYEKL. This CDR3 reads CASSQGNYGYTF. The CDR3 DNA reads as TGCGCCAGCAGCCAGGGCAACTATGGCTACACCTTC.

This chain joins TRBV9 and TRBJ2-7; a possible D gene is TRBD2 (6 bases). The length of the CDR3 is 14 residues. Trimming removed 4 bases at V and 0 bases at J, with 11 bases between. Germline CDR1 SGDLS, CDR2 YYNGEE. The CDR3 coding sequence is TGTGCCAGCAGCCCCGGGGGAAGCTCCTACGAGCAGTACTTC. Its protein product is CASSPGGSSYEQYF.

This clone was seen a single time. V usage is TRBV24-1 and J usage is TRBJ2-7; the match to TRBD1 covers 9 bases. From germline, CDR1 is KGHDR and CDR2 SFDVKD. V shed 12 bases and J 0 bases; nucleotides not matched to a gene: 2. The CDR3 length is 12 residues. CDR3 bases: TGTGCCGTGGGACAGGGCTCCTACGAGCAGTACTTC. It translates to CAVGQGSYEQYF.

This rearrangement joins TRBV9 to TRBJ1-1; 8 bases agree with TRBD1. Trimming at V came to 2 bases and at J to 0 bases, leaving 3 bases not matched to a gene. Germline assignment: CDR1 SGDLS and CDR2 YYNGEE. This CDR3 spans 15 amino acids. The CDR3 sequence is CASSVGQVLNTEAFF. CDR3 bases: TGTGCCAGCAGCGTGGGACAGGTATTGAACACTGAAGCTTTCTTT.

This clone was counted many times. V is TRBV6-1 and J is TRBJ1-5, with D unclear. CDR1 and CDR2 from the germline V gene are MNHNS and SASEGT. Trimming took 3 bases from V and 4 from J, leaving 7 bases between them. The CDR3 is 13 residues long. CDR3 sequence: CASSERDNQPQHF. CDR3 nucleotides: TGTGCCAGCAGTGAGCGGGATAATCAGCCCCAGCATTTT.